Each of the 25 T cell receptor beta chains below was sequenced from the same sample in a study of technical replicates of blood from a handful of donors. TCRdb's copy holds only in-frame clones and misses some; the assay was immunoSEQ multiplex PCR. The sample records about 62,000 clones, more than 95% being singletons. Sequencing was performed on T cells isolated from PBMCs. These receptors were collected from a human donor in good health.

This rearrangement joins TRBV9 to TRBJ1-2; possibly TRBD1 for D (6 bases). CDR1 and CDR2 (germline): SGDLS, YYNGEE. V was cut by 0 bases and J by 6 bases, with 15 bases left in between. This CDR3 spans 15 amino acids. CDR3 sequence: CASSVVVGARDGYTF. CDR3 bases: TGTGCCAGCAGCGTAGTGGTGGGGGCAAGGGATGGCTACACCTTC.

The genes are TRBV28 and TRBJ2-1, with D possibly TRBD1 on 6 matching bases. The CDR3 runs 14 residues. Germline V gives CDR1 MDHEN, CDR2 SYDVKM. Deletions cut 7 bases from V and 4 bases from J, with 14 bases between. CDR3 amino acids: CASTLGQGYNEQFF. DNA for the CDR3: TGTGCCAGCACCCTCGGGCAGGGGTACAATGAGCAGTTCTTC.

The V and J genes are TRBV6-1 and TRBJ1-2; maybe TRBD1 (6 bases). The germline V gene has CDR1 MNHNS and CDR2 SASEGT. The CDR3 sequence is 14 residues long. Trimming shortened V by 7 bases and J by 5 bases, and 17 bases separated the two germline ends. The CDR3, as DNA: TGTGCCAGCAAAACCTTACAGGGAGAGTATGGCTACACCTTC. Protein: CASKTLQGEYGYTF.

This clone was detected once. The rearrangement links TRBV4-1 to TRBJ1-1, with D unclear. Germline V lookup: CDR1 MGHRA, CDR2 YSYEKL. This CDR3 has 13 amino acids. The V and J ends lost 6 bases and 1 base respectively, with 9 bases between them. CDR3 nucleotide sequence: TGCGCCAGCAGTACGACGGGGAACACTGAAGCTTTCTTT. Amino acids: CASSTTGNTEAFF.

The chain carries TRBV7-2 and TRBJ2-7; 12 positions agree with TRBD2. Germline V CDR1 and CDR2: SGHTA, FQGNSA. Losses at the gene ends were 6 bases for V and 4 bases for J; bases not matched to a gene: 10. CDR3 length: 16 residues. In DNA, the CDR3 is TGTGCCAGCAGGTCCCTCCGGCTAGCGGGAGGGTACGAGCAGTACTTC. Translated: CASRSLRLAGGYEQYF.

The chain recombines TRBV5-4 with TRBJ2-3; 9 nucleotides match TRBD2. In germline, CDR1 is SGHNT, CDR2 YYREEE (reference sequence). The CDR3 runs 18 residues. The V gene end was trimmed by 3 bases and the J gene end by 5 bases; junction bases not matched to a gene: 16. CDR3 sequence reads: CASSSENGLASMVDTQYF. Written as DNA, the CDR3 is TGTGCCAGCAGCTCGGAAAACGGACTAGCGTCAATGGTAGATACGCAGTATTTT.

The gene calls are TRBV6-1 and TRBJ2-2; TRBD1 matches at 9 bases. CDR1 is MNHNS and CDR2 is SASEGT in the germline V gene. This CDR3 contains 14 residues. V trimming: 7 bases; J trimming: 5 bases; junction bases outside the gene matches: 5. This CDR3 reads CASIGTGRTGELFF. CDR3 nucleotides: TGTGCCAGCATAGGGACAGGGCGGACCGGGGAGCTGTTTTTT.

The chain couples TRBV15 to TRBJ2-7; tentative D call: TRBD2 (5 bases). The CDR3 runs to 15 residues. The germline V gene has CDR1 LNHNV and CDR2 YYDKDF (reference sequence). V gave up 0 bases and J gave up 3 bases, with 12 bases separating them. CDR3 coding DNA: TGTGCCACCAGCAGAGATTCGGGGAAGAACTACGAGCAGTACTTC. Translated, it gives CATSRDSGKNYEQYF.

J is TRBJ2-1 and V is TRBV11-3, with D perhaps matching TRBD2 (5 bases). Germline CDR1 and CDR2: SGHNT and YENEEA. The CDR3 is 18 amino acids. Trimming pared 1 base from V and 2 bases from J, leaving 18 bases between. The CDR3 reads CASSLGPFRGRPYNEQFF. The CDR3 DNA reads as TGTGCCAGCAGCTTAGGCCCTTTCCGGGGAAGACCCTACAATGAGCAGTTCTTC.

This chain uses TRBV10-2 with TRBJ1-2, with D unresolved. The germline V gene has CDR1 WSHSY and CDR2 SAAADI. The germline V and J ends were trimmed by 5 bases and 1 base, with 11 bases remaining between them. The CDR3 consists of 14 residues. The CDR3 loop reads CASSPGMNNYGYTF. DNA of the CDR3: TGCGCCAGCAGTCCTGGCATGAATAACTATGGCTACACCTTC.

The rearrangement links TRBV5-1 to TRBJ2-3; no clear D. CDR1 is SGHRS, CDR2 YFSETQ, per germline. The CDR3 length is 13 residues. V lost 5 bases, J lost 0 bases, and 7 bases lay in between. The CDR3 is CASREDSTDTQYF. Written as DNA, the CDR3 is TGCGCCAGCAGAGAGGATAGCACAGATACGCAGTATTTT.

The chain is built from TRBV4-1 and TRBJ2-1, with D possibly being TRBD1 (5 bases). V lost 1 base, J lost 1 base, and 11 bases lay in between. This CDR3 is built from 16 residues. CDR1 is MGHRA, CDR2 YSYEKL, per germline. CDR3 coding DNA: TGCGCCAGCAGCCAAGGTCCCCAGGGTTCCTACAATGAGCAGTTCTTC. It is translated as CASSQGPQGSYNEQFF.

CDR3 coding DNA: TGTGCCAGCAGCTTATATCCTAGCGGGGGCACAGATACGCAGTATTTT. Encoded protein: CASSLYPSGGTDTQYF. The J gene is TRBJ2-3, the V gene TRBV7-6; 9 positions match TRBD2. V lost 2 bases, J lost 1 base, and 4 bases stayed unmatched. This CDR3 contains 16 residues. Germline CDR1 and CDR2: SGHVS and FNYEAQ. The variable domain in full, completed from reference TRBV7-6 and TRBJ2-3, reads GAGVSQSPRYKVTKRGQDVALRCDPISGHVSLYWYRQALGQGPEFLTYFNYEAQQDKSGLPNDRFSAERPEGSISTLTIQRTEQRDSAMYRCASSLYPSGGTDTQYFGPGTRLTVL.

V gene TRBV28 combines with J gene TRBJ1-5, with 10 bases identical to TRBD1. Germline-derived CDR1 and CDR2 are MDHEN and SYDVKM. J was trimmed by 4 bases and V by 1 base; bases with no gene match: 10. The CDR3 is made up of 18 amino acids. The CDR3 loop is CASSLYSPGQGSNQPQHF. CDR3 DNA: TGTGCCAGCAGTTTATACTCCCCGGGACAGGGGTCGAATCAGCCCCAGCATTTT.

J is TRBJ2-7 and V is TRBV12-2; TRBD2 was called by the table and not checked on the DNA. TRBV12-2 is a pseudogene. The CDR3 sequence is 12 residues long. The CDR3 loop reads CASRSAGYEQYF. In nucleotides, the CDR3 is TGTGCAAGTCGCTCCGCGGGCTACGAGCAGTACTTC.

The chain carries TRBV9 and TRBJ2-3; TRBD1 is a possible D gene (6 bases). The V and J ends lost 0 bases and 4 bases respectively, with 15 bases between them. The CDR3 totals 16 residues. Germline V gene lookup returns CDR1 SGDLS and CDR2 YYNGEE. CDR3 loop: CASSVGAGAIADTQYF. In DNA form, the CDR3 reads TGTGCCAGCAGCGTAGGAGCAGGGGCGATCGCAGATACGCAGTATTTT.

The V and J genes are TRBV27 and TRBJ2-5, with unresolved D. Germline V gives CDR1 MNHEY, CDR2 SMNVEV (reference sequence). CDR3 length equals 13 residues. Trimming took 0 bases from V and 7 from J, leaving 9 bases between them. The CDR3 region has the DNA TGTGCCAGCAGTTTATCTAGAGAGAGGACCCAGTACTTC. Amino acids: CASSLSRERTQYF.

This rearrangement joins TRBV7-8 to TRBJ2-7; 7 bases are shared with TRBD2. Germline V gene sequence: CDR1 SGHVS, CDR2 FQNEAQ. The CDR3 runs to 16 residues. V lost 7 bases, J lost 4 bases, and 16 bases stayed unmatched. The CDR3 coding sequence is TGTGCCAGCACCCCGAGTCGGCGGGAGTATAGATACGAGCAGTACTTC. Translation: CASTPSRREYRYEQYF.

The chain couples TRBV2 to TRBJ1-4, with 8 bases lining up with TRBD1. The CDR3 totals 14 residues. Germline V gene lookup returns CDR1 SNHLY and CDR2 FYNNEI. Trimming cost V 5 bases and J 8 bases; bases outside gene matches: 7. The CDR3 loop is CASSSGTGIEKLFF. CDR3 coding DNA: TGTGCCAGCAGTTCCGGGACAGGCATAGAAAAACTGTTTTTT.

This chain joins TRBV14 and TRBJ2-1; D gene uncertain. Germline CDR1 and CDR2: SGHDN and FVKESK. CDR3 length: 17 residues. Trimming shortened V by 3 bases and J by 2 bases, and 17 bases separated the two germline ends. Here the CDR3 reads CASSQSVARAAYNEQFF. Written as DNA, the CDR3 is TGTGCCAGCAGCCAGTCGGTTGCTCGCGCGGCCTACAATGAGCAGTTCTTC.

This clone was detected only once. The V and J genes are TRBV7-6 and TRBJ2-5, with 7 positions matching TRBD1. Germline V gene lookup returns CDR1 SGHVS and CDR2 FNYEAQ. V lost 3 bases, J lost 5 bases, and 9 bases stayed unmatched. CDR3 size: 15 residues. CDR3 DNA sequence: TGTGCCAGCAGCTTTACAGGGGCGTCGGTGGAGACCCAGTACTTC. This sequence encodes CASSFTGASVETQYF.

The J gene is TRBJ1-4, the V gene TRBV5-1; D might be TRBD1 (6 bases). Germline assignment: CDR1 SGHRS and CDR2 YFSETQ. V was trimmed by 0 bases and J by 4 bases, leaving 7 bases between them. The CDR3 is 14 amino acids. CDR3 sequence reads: CASSLGTVNEKLFF. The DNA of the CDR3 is TGCGCCAGCAGCTTGGGGACAGTTAATGAAAAACTGTTTTTT.

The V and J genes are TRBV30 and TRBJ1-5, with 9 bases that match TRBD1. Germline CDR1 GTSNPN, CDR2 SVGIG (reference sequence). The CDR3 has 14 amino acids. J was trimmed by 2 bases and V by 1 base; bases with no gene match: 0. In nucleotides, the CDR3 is TGTGCCTGGAGTGGGACAGGGGGCAATCAGCCCCAGCATTTT. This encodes CAWSGTGGNQPQHF.

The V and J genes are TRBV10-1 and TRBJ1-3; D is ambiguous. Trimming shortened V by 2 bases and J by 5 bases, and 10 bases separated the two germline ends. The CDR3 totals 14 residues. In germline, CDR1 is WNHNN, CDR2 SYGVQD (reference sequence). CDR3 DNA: TGCGCCAGCAGTGAGGGAGGATCCCGAAACACCATATATTTT. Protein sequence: CASSEGGSRNTIYF.

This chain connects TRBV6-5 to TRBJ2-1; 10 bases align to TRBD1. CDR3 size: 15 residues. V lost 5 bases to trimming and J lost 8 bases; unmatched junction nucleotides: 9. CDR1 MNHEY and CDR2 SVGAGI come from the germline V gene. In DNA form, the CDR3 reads TGTGCCAGCAGTCTCTCCGGGACAGGGGACGATGAGCAGTTCTTC. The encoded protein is CASSLSGTGDDEQFF.